This entry lists 2 T cell receptor beta chains sequenced from one sample in a study of cytomegalovirus exposure and HLA in healthy donors. This PCR relied on a set of 60 Vbeta primers and 13 Jbeta primers. The repertoire was sequenced with immunoSEQ multiplex PCR; TCRdb's copy has only in-frame clones and lacks some. The data contain over 150,000 clones, 77% of them singletons. Sequencing was done on a sample of PBMCs. The receptors were gathered from a woman in her fifties or sixties in good health and CMV-seropositive.

A single count supports this clone. The chain uses TRBV19 and TRBJ2-3, with D maybe TRBD2 (6 bases). This CDR3 contains 13 residues. Between the trimmed V and J ends, which lost 6 bases and 4 bases, there was a span of 11 bases. The germline V gene encodes CDR1 LNHDA and CDR2 SQIVND (reference sequence). The DNA for the CDR3 is TGTGCCAGTAGGTGGAGGGGCTCAGATACGCAGTATTTT. Translating gives CASRWRGSDTQYF.

The gene calls are TRBV5-6 and TRBJ2-7; TRBD1 might be the D (7 bases). V lost 4 bases, J lost 2 bases, and 16 bases lay in between. From germline, CDR1 is SGHDT and CDR2 YYEEEE. This CDR3 region has 15 residues. CDR3 bases: TGTGCCAGCAGCAATGGGGGGCAGGGGGCCTACGAGCAGTACTTC. Amino acids: CASSNGGQGAYEQYF.